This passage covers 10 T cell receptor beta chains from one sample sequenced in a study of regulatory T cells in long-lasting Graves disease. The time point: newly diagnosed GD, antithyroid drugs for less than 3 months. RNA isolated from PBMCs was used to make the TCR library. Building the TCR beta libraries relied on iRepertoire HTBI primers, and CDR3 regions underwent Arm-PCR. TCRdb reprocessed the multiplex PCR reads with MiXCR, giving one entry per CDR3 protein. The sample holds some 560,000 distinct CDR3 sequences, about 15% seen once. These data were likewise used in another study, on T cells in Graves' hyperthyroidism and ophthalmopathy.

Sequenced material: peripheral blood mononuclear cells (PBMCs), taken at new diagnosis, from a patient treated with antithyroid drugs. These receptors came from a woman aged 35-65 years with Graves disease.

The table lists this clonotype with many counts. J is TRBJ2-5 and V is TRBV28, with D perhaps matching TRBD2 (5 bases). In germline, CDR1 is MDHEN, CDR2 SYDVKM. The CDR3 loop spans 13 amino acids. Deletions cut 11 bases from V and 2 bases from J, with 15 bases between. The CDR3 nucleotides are TGTGCCCAGCGGCGTCACAGTCAAGAGACCCAGTACTTC. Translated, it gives CAQRRHSQETQYF.

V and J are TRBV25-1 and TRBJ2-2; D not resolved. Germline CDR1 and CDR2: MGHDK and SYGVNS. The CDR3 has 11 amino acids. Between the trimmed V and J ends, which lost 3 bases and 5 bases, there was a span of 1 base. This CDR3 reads CASSETGELFF. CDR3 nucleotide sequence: TGTGCCAGCAGTGAGACCGGGGAGCTGTTTTTT.

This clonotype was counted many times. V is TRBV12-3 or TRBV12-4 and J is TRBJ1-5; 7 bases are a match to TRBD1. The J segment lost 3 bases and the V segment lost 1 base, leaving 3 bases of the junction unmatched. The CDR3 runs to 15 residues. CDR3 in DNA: TGTGCCAGCAGTTTAGGGGACAGAATCAATCAGCCCCAGCATTTT. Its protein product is CASSLGDRINQPQHF.

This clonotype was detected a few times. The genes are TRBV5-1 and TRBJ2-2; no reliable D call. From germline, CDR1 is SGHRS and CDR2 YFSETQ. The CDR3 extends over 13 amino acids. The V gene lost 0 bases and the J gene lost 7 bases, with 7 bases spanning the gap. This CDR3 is CASSLEGFGELFF. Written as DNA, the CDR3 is TGCGCCAGCAGCTTGGAAGGGTTCGGGGAGCTGTTTTTT.

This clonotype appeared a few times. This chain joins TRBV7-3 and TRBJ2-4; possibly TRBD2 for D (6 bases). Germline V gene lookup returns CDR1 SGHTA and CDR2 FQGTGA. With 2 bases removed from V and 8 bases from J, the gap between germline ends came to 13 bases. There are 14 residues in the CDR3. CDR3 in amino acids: CASSLRGSGDIQYF. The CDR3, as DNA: TGTGCCAGCAGCTTACGGGGTTCGGGGGACATTCAGTACTTC.

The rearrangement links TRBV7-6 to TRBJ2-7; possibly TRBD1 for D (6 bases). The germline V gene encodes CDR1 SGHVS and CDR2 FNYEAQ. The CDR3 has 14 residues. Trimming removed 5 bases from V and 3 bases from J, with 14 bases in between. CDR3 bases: TGTGCCAGCAGCCACCAGGGACAAGACTACGAGCAGTACTTC. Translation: CASSHQGQDYEQYF.

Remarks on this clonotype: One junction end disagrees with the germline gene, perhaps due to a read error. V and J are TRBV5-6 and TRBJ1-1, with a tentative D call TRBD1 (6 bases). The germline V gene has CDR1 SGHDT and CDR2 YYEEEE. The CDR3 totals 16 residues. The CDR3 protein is CASSLEIRGLDTGAFF. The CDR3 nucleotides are TGTGCCAGCAGCTTGGAGATCAGGGGCTTGGACACTGGAGCTTTCTTT.

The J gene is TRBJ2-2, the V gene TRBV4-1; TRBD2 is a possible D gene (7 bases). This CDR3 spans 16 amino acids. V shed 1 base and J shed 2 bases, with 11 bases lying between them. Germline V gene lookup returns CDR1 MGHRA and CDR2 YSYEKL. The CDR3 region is CASSQGAGANTGELFF. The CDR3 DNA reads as TGCGCCAGCAGCCAAGGGGCGGGGGCAAACACCGGGGAGCTGTTTTTT.

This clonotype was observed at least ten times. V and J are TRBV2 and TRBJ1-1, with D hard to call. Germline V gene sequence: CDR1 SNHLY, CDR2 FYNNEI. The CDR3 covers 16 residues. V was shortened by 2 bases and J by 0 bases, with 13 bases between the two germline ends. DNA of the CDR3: TGTGCCAGCAGTGAAAGAGATCGTGGTGTGAACACTGAAGCTTTCTTT. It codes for CASSERDRGVNTEAFF. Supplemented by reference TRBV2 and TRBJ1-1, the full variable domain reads EPEVTQTPSHQVTQMGQEVILRCVPISNHLYFYWYRQILGQKVEFLVSFYNNEISEKSEIFDDQFSVERPDGSNFTLKIRSTKLEDSAMYFCASSERDRGVNTEAFFGQGTRLTVV.

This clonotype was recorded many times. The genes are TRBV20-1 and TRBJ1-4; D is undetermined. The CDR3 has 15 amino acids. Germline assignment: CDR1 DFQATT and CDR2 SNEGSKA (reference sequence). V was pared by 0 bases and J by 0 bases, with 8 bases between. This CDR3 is CSAREFGTTNEKLFF. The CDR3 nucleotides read TGCAGTGCTAGAGAGTTTGGGACAACTAATGAAAAACTGTTTTTT.